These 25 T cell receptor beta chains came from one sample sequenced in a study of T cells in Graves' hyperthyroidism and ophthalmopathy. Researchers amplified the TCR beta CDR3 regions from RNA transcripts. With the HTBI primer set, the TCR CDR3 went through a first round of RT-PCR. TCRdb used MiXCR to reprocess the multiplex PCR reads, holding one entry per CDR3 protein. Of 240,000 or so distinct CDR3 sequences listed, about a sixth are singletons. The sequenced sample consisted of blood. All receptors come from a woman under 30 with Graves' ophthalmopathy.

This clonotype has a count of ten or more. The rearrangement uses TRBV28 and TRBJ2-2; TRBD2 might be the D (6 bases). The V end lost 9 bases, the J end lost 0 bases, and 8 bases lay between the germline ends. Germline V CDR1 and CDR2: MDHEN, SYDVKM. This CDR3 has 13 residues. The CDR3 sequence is CASIAANTGELFF. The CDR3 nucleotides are TGTGCCAGTATAGCGGCGAACACCGGGGAGCTGTTTTTT.

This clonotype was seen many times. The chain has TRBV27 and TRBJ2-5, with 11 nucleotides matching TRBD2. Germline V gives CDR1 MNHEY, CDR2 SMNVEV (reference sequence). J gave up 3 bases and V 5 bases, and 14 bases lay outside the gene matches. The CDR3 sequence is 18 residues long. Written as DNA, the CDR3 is TGTGCCAGCAGTCCCATTGTTAGCGGGGGGGCGCAAAAAGAGACCCAGTACTTC. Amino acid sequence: CASSPIVSGGAQKETQYF.

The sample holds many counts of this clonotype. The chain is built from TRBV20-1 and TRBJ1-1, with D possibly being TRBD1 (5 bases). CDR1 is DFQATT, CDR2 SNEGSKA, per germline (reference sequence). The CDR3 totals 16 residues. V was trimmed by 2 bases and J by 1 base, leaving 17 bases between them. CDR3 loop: CSARPYTRTSNTEAFF. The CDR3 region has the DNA TGCAGTGCTAGACCATACACGAGGACATCGAACACTGAAGCTTTCTTT.

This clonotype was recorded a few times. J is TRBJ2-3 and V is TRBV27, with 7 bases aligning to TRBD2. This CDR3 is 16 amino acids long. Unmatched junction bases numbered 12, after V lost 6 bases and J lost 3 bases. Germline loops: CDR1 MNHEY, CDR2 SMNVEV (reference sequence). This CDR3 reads CASSKLGPGGTDTQYF. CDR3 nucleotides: TGTGCCAGCAGCAAATTAGGCCCGGGGGGAACAGATACGCAGTATTTT.

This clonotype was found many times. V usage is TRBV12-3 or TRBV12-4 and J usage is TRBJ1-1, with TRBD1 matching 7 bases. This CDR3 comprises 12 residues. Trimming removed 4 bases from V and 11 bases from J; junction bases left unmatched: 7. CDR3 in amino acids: CASSWTGFMAFF. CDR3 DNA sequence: TGTGCCAGCAGTTGGACAGGCTTCATGGCTTTCTTT.

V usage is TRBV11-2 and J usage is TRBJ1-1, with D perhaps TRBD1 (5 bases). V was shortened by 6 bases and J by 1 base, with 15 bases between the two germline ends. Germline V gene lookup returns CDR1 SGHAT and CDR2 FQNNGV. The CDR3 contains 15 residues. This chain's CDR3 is CASSRAGTENTEAFF. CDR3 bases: TGTGCCAGCAGTCGCGCCGGGACGGAGAACACTGAAGCTTTCTTT.

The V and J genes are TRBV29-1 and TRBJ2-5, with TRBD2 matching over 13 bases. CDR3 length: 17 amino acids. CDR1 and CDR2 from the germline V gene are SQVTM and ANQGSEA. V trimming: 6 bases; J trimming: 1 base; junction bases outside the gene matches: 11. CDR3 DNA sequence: TGCAGCGTCTGTTTGATCGGGACTAGCGGGACCCAAGAGACCCAGTACTTC. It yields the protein CSVCLIGTSGTQETQYF.

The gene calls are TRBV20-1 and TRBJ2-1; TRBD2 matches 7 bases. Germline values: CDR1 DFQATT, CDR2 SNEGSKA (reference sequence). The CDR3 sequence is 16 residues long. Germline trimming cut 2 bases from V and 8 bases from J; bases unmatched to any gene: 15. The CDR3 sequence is CSARPREVTLQDEQFF. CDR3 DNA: TGCAGTGCTAGACCCCGGGAGGTCACCCTACAGGATGAGCAGTTCTTC.

The CDR3 sequence: CATGSGNSPLHF. The CDR3 DNA reads as TGTGCCACAGGATCGGGTAATTCACCCCTCCACTTT. The chain couples TRBV19 to TRBJ1-6; D ambiguous. The CDR3 loop spans 12 amino acids. V shed 10 bases and J shed 6 bases, with 10 bases lying between them. Looked up from germline, CDR1 is LNHDA and CDR2 is SQIVND (reference sequence).

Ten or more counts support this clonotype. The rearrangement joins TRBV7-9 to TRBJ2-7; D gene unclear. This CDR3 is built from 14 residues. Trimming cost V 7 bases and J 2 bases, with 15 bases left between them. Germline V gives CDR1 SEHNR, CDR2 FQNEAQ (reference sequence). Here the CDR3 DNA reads TGTGCCAGCACTTTACCCGGCGGAACCTACGAGCAGTACTTC. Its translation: CASTLPGGTYEQYF.

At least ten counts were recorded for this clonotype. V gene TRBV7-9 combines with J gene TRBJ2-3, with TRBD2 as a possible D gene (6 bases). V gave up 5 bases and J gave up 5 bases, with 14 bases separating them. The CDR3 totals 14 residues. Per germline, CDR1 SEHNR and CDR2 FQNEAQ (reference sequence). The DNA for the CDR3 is TGTGCCAGCAGCCCCGGACTGGGGGGAGATACGCAGTATTTT. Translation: CASSPGLGGDTQYF.

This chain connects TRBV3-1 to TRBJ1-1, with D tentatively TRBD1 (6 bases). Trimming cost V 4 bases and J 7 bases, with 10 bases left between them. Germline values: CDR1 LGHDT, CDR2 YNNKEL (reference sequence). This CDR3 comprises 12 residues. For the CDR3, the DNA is TGTGCCAGCAGCCTCGGACAGATTGAAGCTTTCTTT. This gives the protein CASSLGQIEAFF. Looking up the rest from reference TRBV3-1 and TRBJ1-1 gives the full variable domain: DTAVSQTPKYLVTQMGNDKSIKCEQNLGHDTMYWYKQDSKKFLKIMFSYNNKELIINETVPNRFSPKSPDKAHLNLHINSLELGDSAVYFCASSLGQIEAFFGQGTRLTVV.

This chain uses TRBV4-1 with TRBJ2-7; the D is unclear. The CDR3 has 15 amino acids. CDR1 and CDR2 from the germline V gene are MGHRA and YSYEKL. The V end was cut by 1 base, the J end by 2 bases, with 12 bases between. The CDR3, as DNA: TGCGCCAGCAGCCAAGTCAAGGGTAGGGCCTACGAGCAGTACTTC. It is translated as CASSQVKGRAYEQYF.

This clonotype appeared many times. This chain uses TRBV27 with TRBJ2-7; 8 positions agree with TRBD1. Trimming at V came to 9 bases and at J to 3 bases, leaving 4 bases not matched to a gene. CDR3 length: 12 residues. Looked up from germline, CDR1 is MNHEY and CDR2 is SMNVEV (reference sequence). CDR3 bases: TGTGCCAGTTGGGACAGGTACTACGAGCAGTACTTC. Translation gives CASWDRYYEQYF.

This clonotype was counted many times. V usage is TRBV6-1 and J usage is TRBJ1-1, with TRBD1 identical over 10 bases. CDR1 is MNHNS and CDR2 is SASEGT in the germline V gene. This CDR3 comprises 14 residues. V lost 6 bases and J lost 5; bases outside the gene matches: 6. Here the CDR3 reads CASRDRGGRTEAFF. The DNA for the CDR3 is TGTGCCAGCAGGGACAGGGGGGGTCGAACTGAAGCTTTCTTT.

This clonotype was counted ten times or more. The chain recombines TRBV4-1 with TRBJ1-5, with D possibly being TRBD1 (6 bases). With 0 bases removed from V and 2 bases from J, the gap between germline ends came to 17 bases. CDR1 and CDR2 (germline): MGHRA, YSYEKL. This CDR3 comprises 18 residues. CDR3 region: CASSQEGHREGGNQPQHF. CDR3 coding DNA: TGCGCCAGCAGCCAAGAAGGGCACAGGGAAGGCGGCAATCAGCCCCAGCATTTT.

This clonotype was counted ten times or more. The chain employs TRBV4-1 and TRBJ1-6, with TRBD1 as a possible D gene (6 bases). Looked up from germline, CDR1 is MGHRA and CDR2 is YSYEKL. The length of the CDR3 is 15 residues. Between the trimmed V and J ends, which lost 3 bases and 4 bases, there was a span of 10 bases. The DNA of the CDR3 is TGCGCCAGCAGCCAGGACAGTAGTTATAATTCACCCCTCCACTTT. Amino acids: CASSQDSSYNSPLHF.

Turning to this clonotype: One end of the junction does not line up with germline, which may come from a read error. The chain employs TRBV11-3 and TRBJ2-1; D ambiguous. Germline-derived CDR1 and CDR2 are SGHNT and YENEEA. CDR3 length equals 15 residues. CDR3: CASTIRTASYSEQFF. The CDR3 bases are TGTGCCAGCACCATTCGCACGGCCTCCTACAGTGAGCAGTTCTTC.

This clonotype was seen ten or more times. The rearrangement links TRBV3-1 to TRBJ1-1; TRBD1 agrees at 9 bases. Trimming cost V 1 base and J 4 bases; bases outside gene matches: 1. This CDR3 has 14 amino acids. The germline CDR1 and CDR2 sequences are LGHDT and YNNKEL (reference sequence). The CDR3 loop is CASSQVTGGTEAFF. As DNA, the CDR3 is TGTGCCAGCAGCCAAGTGACAGGGGGCACTGAAGCTTTCTTT.

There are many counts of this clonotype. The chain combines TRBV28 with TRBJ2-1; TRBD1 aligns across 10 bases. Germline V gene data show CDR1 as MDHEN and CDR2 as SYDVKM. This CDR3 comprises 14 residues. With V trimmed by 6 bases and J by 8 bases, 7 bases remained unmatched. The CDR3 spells CASRGGQGRDEQFF. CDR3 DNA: TGTGCCAGCAGGGGGGGACAGGGGAGGGATGAGCAGTTCTTC.

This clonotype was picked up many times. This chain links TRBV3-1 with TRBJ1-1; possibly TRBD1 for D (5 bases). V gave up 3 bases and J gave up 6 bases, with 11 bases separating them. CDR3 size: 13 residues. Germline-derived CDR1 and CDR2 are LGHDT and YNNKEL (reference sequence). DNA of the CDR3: TGTGCCAGCAGCCAGATTGTAGGGGCTGAAGCTTTCTTT. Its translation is CASSQIVGAEAFF.

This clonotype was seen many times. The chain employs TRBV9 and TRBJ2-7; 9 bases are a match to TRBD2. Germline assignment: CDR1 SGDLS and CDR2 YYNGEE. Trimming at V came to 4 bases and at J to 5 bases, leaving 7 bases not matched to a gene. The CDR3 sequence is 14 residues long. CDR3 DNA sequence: TGTGCCAGCAGCCTTTCGGCTAGCGGGGACGAGCAGTACTTC. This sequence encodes CASSLSASGDEQYF.

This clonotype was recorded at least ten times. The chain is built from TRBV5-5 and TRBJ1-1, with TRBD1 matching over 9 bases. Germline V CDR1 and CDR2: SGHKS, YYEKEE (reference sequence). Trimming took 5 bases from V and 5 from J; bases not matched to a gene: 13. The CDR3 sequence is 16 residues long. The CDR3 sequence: CASRSYPDRGETEAFF. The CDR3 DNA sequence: TGTGCCAGCAGGTCGTACCCGGACAGGGGAGAGACTGAAGCTTTCTTT. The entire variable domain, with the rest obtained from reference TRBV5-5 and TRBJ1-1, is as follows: DAGVTQSPTHLIKTRGQQVTLRCSPISGHKSVSWYQQVLGQGPQFIFQYYEKEERGRGNFPDRFSARQFPNYSSELNVNALLLGDSALYLCASRSYPDRGETEAFFGQGTRLTVV.

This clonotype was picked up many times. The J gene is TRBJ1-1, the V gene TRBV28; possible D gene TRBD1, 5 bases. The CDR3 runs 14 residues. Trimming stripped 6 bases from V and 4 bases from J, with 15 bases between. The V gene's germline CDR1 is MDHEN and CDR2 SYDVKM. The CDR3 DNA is TGTGCCAGCAGATTACCCAGGGTTACCACTGAAGCTTTCTTT. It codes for CASRLPRVTTEAFF.

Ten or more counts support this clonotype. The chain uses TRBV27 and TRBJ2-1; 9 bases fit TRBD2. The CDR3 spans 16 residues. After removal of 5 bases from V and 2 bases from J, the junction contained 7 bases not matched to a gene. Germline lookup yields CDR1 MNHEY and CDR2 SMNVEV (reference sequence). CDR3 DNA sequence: TGTGCCAGCAGTCCATTAGCGGGAGCTCCCTACAATGAGCAGTTCTTC. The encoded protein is CASSPLAGAPYNEQFF.